Included here is one TCR beta chain sequence, with context. What it binds is unknown. The read ends 3 residues early relative to the CDR3; the germline J gene fills the gap. Data came from immunoSEQ multiplex PCR; TCRdb stores just in-frame clones and leaves some out. The repertoire table contains about 21,000 clones. The source of the sample is a study of T cells in women clearing cervical HPV infection. Overall study: Case blood was drawn when the lesion was first found; control blood after infection became undetectable. Regarding the study as a whole: Richness plus V gene abundances separated cases from controls with AUC about 0.8.

The junction had 9 bases not matched to a gene; V was cut back by 8 bases and J by 3 bases. Germline loops: CDR1 MDHEN, CDR2 SYDVKM. CDR3 length: 14 amino acids. All participants had a single incident cervical HPV16 infection, and prevalent HPV16 infections were excluded. The J gene is TRBJ2-5, the V gene TRBV28; 7 bases are shared with TRBD2. The specimen was blood buffy coat. The TCR sequence derives from a woman between 18 and 75 years old with a cervical HPV16 infection that either progressed to CIN3+ or cleared (not recorded which). CDR3 bases read: TGTGCCAGCTCCTATTTGCTAGCGGAAGAGACC. It encodes CASSYLLAEET. The entire CDR3 is CASSYLLAEETQYF.